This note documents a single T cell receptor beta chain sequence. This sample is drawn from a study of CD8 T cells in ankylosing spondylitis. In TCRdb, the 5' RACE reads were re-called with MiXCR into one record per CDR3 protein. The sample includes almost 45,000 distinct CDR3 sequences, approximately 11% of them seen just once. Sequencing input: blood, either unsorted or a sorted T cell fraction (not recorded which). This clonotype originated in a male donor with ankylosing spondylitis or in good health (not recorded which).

The CDR3 is CASSLTRDNHEQYF. The CDR3 nucleotides are TGTGCCAGCAGCTTAACCCGGGACAACCACGAGCAGTACTTC. The V call is TRBV7-2, the J call TRBJ2-7; maybe TRBD1 (6 bases). The V and J ends lost 2 bases and 5 bases respectively, with 13 bases between them. In germline, CDR1 is SGHTA, CDR2 FQGNSA. The CDR3 spans 14 residues.